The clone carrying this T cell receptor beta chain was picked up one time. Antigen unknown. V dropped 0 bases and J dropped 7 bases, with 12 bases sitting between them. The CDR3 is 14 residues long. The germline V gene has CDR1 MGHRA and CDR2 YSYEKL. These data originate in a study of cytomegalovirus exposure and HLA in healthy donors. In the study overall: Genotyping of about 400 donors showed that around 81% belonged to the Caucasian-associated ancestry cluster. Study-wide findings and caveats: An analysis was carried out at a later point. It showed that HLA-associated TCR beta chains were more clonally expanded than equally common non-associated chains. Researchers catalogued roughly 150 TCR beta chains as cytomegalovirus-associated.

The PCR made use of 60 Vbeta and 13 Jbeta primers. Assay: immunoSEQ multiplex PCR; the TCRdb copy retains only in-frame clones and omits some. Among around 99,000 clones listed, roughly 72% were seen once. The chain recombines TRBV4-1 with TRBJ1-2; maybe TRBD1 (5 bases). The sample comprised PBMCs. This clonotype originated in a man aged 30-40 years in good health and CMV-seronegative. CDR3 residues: CASSQEGGFFGYTF. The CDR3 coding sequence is TGCGCCAGCAGCCAAGAGGGGGGTTTTTTTGGCTACACCTTC.